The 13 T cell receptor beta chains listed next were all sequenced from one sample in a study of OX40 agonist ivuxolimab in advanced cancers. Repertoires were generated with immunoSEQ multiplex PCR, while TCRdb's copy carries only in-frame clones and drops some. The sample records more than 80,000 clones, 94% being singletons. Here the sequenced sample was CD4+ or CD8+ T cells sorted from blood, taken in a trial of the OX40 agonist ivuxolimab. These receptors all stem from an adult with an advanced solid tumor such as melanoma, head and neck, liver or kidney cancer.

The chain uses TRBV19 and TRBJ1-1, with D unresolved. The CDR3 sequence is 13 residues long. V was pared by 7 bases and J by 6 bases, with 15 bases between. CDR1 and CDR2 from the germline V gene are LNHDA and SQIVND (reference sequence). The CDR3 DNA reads TGTGCCAGTACCCTATTTCCGGGAGCTGAAGCTTTCTTT. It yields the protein CASTLFPGAEAFF.

For the CDR3, the DNA is TGCGCCAGCAGCTTGGCCCCAGAGGGCTCCTACAATGAGCAGTTCTTC. Translated, it gives CASSLAPEGSYNEQFF. The rearrangement joins TRBV5-1 to TRBJ2-1, with TRBD2 as a possible D gene (5 bases). Per the germline V gene, CDR1 is SGHRS and CDR2 is YFSETQ. Trimming took off 0 bases at V and 0 bases at J, with 10 bases between the two ends. This CDR3 is 16 amino acids long.

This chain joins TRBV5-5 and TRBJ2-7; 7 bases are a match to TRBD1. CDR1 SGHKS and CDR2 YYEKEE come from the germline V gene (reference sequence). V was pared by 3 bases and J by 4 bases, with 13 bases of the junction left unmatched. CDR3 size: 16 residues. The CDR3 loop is CASSWWTGKFRYEQYF. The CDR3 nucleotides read TGTGCCAGCAGCTGGTGGACAGGCAAATTTCGGTACGAGCAGTACTTC.

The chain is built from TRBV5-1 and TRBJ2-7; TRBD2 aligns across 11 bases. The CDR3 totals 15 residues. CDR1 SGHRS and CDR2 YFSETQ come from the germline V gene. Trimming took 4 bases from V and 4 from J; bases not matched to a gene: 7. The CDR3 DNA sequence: TGCGCCAGCAGCAACCCCGGGACTAGCGGTTACGAGCAGTACTTC. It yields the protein CASSNPGTSGYEQYF.

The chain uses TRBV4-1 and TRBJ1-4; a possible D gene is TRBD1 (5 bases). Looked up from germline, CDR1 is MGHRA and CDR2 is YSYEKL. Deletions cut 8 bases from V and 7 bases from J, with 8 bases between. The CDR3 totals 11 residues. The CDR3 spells CASWGIEKLFF. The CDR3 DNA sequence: TGCGCCAGCTGGGGGATTGAAAAACTGTTTTTT.

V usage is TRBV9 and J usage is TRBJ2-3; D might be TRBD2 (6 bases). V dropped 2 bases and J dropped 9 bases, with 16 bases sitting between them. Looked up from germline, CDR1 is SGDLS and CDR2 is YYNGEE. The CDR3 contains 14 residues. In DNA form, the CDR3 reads TGTGCCAGCAGCGTTTCTAGCGCCCCCACGACGCAGTATTTT. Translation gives CASSVSSAPTTQYF.

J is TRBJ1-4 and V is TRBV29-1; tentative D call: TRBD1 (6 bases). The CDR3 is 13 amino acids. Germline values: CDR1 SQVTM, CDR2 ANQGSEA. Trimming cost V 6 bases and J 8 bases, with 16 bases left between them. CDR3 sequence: CSVAGGGEEKLFF. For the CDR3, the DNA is TGCAGCGTGGCCGGCGGGGGCGAGGAAAAACTGTTTTTT.

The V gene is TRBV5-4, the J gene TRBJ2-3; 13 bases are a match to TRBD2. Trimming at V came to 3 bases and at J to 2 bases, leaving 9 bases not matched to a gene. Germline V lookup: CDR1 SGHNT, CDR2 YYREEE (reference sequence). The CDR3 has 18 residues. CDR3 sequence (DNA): TGTGCCAGCAGCTCGGCCGGGACTAGCGGGGCCCACACAGATACGCAGTATTTT. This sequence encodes CASSSAGTSGAHTDTQYF.

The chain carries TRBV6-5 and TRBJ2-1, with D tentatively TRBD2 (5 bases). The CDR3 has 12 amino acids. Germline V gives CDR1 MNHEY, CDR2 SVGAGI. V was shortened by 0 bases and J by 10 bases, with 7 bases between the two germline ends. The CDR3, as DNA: TGTGCCAGCAGTTACTCCCCGGGGGAGCAGTTCTTC. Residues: CASSYSPGEQFF.

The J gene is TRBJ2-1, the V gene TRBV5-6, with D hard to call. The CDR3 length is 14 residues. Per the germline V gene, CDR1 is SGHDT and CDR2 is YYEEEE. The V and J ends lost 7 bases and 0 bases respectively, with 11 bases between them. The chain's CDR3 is CASATVSSYNEQFF. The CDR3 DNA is TGTGCCAGCGCAACCGTAAGCTCCTACAATGAGCAGTTCTTC.

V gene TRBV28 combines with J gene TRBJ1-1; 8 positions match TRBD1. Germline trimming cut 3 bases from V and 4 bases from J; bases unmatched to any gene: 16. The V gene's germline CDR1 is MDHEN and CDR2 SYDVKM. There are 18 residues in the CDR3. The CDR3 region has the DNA TGTGCCAGCAGTTTCCAGGGGACAGGCCCTCTAATGATCACTGAAGCTTTCTTT. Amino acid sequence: CASSFQGTGPLMITEAFF. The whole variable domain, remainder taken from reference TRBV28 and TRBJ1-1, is DVKVTQSSRYLVKRTGEKVFLECVQDMDHENMFWYRQDPGLGLRLIYFSYDVKMKEKGDIPEGYSVSREKKERFSLILESASTNQTSMYLCASSFQGTGPLMITEAFFGQGTRLTVV.

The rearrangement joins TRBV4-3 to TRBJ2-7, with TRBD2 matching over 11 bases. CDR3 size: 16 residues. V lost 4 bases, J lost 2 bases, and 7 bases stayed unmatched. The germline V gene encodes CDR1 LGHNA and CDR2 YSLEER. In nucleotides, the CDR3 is TGCGCCAGCAGCCCAGTTACTAGCGGGGGAACCTACGAGCAGTACTTC. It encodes CASSPVTSGGTYEQYF.

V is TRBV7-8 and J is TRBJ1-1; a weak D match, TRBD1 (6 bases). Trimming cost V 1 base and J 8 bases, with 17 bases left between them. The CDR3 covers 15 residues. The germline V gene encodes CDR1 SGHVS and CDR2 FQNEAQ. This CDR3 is CASSLGQTGKREAFF. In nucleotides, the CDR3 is TGTGCCAGCAGCTTAGGACAAACAGGGAAAAGGGAAGCTTTCTTT. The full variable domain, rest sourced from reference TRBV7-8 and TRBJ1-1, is GAGVSQSPRYKVAKRGQDVALRCDPISGHVSLFWYQQALGQGPEFLTYFQNEAQLDKSGLPSDRFFAERPEGSVSTLKIQRTQQEDSAVYLCASSLGQTGKREAFFGQGTRLTVV.